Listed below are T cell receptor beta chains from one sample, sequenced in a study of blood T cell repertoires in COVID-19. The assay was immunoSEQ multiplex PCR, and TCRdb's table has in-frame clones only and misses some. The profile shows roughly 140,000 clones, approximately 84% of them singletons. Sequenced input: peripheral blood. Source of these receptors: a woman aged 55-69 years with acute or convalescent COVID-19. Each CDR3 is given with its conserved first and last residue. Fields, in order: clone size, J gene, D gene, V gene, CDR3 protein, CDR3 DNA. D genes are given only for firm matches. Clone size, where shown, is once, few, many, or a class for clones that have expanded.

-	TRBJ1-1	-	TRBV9	CASSVDRARGEAFF	TGTGCCAGCAGCGTAGACAGGGCTAGAGGTGAAGCTTTCTTT
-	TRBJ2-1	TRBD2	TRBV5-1	CASKSGLPESQFF	TGCGCCAGTAAATCGGGACTACCAGAATCGCAGTTCTTC
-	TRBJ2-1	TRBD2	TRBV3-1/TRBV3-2	CASSQARLAGIEQFF	TGTGCCAGCAGCCAAGCTCGGTTAGCGGGAATTGAGCAGTTCTTC
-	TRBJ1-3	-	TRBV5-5	CASTLGGYGNTIYF	TGTGCCAGCACCCTAGGTGGTTACGGAAACACCATATATTTT
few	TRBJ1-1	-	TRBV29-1	CSVVRGGGLKTEAFF	TGCAGCGTTGTAAGGGGGGGCGGCCTAAAGACTGAAGCTTTCTTT
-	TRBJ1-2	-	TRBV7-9	CASSPRPRRVGSPWGFYTF	TGTGCCAGCAGCCCCCGTCCCCGCAGGGTCGGCTCACCTTGGGGTTTCTACACCTTC
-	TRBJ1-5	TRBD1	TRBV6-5	CASSYRDRGDQPQHF	TGTGCCAGCAGTTACCGGGACAGGGGGGATCAGCCCCAGCATTTT
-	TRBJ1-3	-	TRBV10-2	CASRFVDSPSSGNTIYF	TGCGCCAGCAGATTCGTTGACAGCCCGAGCTCTGGAAACACCATATATTTT
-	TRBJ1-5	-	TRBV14	CASSQVVRVPQHF	TGTGCCAGCAGCCAAGTGGTCAGGGTGCCCCAGCATTTT
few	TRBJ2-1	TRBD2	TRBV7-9	CASSFWGGTSGSYNEQFF	TGTGCCAGCAGCTTTTGGGGTGGGACTAGCGGTTCCTACAATGAGCAGTTCTTC
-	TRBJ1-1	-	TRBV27	CASSLSWTLNTEAFF	TGTGCCAGCAGTTTATCGTGGACACTAAACACTGAAGCTTTCTTT
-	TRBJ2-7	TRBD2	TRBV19	CASSIAAGPSYEQYF	TGTGCCAGTAGTATAGCAGCGGGACCTTCTTACGAGCAGTACTTC
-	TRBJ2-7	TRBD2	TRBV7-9	CASSRTSGNYEQYF	TGTGCCAGCAGCCGGACTAGCGGGAACTACGAGCAGTACTTC
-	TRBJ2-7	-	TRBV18	CASSPGGGTYEQYF	TGTGCCAGCTCACCAGGGGGGGGCACCTACGAGCAGTACTTC
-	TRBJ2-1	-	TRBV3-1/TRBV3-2	CASSPLSYNEQFF	TGTGCCAGCAGCCCCTTATCCTACAATGAGCAGTTCTTC
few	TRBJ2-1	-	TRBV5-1	CASTLSGAYNEQFF	TGCGCCAGCACCTTATCCGGGGCCTACAATGAGCAGTTCTTC
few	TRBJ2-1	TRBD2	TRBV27	CASSLWRGAYNEQFF	TGTGCCAGCAGTTTATGGCGGGGGGCTTACAATGAGCAGTTCTTC
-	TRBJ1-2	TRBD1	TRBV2	CATGTANYGYTF	TGTGCCACCGGGACAGCCAACTATGGCTACACCTTC
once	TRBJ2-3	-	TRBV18	CASSPRSQATDTQYF	TGTGCCAGCTCACCACGGTCGCAGGCCACAGATACGCAGTATTTT
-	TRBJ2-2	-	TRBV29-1	CSVGARGGELFF	TGCAGCGTTGGGGCCCGCGGGGGGGAGCTGTTTTTT
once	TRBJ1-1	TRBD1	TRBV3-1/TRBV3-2	CASSQGDRRKNTEAFF	TGTGCCAGCAGCCAAGGGGACAGGAGGAAGAACACTGAAGCTTTCTTT
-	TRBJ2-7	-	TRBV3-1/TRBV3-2	CASSPKYRAQNNEQYF	TGTGCCAGCAGCCCTAAATACAGGGCCCAGAACAACGAGCAGTACTTC
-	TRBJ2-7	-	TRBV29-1	CSVGQFYEQYF	TGCAGCGTTGGACAGTTCTACGAGCAGTACTTC
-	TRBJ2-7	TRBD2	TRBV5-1	CASSPGGTSGYEQYF	TGCGCCAGCAGCCCGGGGGGGACTAGCGGGTACGAGCAGTACTTC
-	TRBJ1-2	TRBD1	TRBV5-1	CASSLSGTGGNGYTF	TGCGCCAGCAGCTTGTCGGGGACAGGGGGCAATGGCTACACCTTC
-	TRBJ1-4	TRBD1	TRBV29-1	CSVCPTGRPNEKLFF	TGCAGCGTTTGTCCGACAGGGAGACCTAATGAAAAACTGTTTTTT
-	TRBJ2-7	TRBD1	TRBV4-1	CASSQMGTGRIDEQYF	TGCGCCAGCAGCCAGATGGGGACAGGGAGGATCGACGAGCAGTACTTC
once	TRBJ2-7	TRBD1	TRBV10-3	CAISPAQGLGNEQYF	TGTGCCATCTCTCCTGCACAGGGGCTTGGGAACGAGCAGTACTTC
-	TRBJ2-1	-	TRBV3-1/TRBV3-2	CASSQARADNEQFF	TGTGCCAGCAGCCAAGCGCGGGCCGACAATGAGCAGTTCTTC
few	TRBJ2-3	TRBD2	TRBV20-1	CSASTSGRTDTQYF	TGCAGTGCTAGTACTAGCGGGAGAACAGATACGCAGTATTTT
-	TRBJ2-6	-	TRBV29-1	CSVESGANVLTF	TGCAGCGTCGAGTCTGGGGCCAACGTCCTGACTTTC
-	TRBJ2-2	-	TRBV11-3	CASSLNLGGLNTGELFF	TGTGCCAGCAGTCTAAATCTGGGCGGGTTGAACACCGGGGAGCTGTTTTTT
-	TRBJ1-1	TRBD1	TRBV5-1	CASSLGGQVRTEAFF	TGCGCCAGCAGCTTGGGGGGACAGGTTCGGACTGAAGCTTTCTTT
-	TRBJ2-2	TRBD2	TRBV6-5	CASQREATGELFF	TGTGCCAGCCAGCGGGAGGCCACCGGGGAGCTGTTTTTT
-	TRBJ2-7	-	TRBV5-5	CASSPRQTGVYEQYF	TGTGCCAGCAGCCCCCGCCAGACGGGGGTGTACGAGCAGTACTTC
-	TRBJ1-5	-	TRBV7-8	CASTRDSNQPQHF	TGTGCCAGCACGAGGGATAGCAATCAGCCCCAGCATTTT
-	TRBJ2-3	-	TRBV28	CASSLFPKDTQYF	TGTGCCAGCAGTTTATTTCCTAAGGATACGCAGTATTTT
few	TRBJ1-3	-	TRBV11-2	CASSHQGRNTIYF	TGTGCCAGCAGCCATCAGGGTAGGAACACCATATATTTT
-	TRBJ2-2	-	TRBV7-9	CASSGTHQELFF	TGTGCCAGCAGCGGGACTCACCAGGAGCTGTTTTTT
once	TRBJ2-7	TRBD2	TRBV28	CASRMSGLAGGRNEQYF	TGTGCCAGCAGAATGTCTGGACTAGCGGGAGGGCGAAACGAGCAGTACTTC
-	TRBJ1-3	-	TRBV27	CASSLIPLGASGNTIYF	TGTGCCAGCAGTTTAATCCCGCTGGGAGCCTCTGGAAACACCATATATTTT
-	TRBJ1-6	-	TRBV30	CAWNEQAASPLHF	TGTGCCTGGAATGAACAGGCCGCTTCACCCCTCCACTTT
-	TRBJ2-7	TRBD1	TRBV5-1	CASSRGQGVYEQYF	TGCGCCAGCAGTAGAGGACAGGGGGTTTACGAGCAGTACTTC
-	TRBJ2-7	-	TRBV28	CASSLLRASYEQYF	TGTGCCAGCAGTTTGTTGCGGGCCTCCTACGAGCAGTACTTC
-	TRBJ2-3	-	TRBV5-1	CASSSTGQDTQYF	TGCGCCAGCAGCTCGACAGGACAGGATACGCAGTATTTT
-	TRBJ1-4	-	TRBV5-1	CASRGLTNEKLFF	TGCGCCAGCAGAGGACTGACTAATGAAAAACTGTTTTTT
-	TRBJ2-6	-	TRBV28	CASNEEGQGLFSGANVLTF	TGTGCCAGCAACGAGGAAGGGCAGGGCCTCTTCTCTGGGGCCAACGTCCTGACTTTC
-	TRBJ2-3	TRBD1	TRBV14	CASSRTGGLVTDTQYF	TGTGCCAGCAGCCGGACAGGGGGCTTAGTCACAGATACGCAGTATTTT
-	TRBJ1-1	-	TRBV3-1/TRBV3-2	CASSHVGEAFF	TGTGCCAGCAGCCATGTCGGGGAAGCTTTCTTT
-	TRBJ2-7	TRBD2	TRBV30	CAVRGSGITYEQYF	TGTGCCGTAAGGGGTAGCGGGATTACCTACGAGCAGTACTTC
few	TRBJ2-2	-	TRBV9	CASRTTSHTGELFF	TGTGCCAGCAGGACTACTAGTCACACCGGGGAGCTGTTTTTT
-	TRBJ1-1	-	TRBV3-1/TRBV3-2	CASSLYRVNTEAFF	TGTGCCAGCAGTCTCTACAGGGTCAACACTGAAGCTTTCTTT
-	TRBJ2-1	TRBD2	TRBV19	CASIPGGLAGVGEQFF	TGTGCCAGTATTCCCGGGGGGCTAGCGGGAGTTGGGGAGCAGTTCTTC
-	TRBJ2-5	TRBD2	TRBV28	CASRLTSGSFETQYF	TGTGCCAGCCGGCTGACTAGCGGGAGTTTTGAGACCCAGTACTTC
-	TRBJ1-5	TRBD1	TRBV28	CASSTSRDRGMFKGNQPQHF	TGTGCCAGCAGTACTAGCCGGGACAGGGGGATGTTTAAGGGCAATCAGCCCCAGCATTTT